These 29 T cell receptor beta chains were all obtained from the same sample, sequenced in a study of cytomegalovirus exposure and HLA in healthy donors. The PCR used 60 Vbeta and 13 Jbeta primers. Assay used: immunoSEQ multiplex PCR; TCRdb lists only in-frame clones, some missing. The repertoire holds about 170,000 clones, with approximately 71% as singletons. The source material was PBMCs. The receptor set was obtained from a girl between 5 and 17 years old in good health and CMV-seronegative.

This chain joins TRBV18 and TRBJ2-4; weak D call: TRBD2 (7 bases). CDR3 length: 15 amino acids. From germline, CDR1 is KGHSH and CDR2 LQKENI. V shed 4 bases and J shed 3 bases, with 13 bases lying between them. CDR3 sequence reads: CASSRGGDGKNIQYF. CDR3 nucleotide sequence: TGTGCCAGCTCACGAGGGGGGGACGGCAAAAACATTCAGTACTTC.

This clone was seen a single time. J is TRBJ1-2 and V is TRBV4-1; possible D gene TRBD1, 6 bases. The V gene's germline CDR1 is MGHRA and CDR2 YSYEKL. The CDR3 is 16 amino acids. V lost 0 bases and J 7 bases, leaving 18 bases between the germline ends. CDR3 sequence: CASSQDLRGALGGYTF. CDR3 nucleotides: TGCGCCAGCAGCCAAGATCTTCGGGGGGCGTTGGGTGGCTACACCTTC.

The J gene is TRBJ2-1, the V gene TRBV5-1; possibly TRBD2 for D (5 bases). This CDR3 is built from 13 residues. CDR1 and CDR2 from the germline V gene are SGHRS and YFSETQ. Trimming cost V 0 bases and J 5 bases, with 6 bases left between them. CDR3 sequence: CASSLGLNNEQFF. DNA for the CDR3: TGCGCCAGCAGCTTGGGACTAAACAATGAGCAGTTCTTC. Using reference TRBV5-1 and TRBJ2-1 for the parts outside the CDR3, the full variable domain is KAGVTQTPRYLIKTRGQQVTLSCSPISGHRSVSWYQQTPGQGLQFLFEYFSETQRNKGNFPGRFSGRQFSNSRSEMNVSTLELGDSALYLCASSLGLNNEQFFGPGTRLTVL.

CDR3: CASSLMGQGYEQYF. CDR3 bases: TGTGCCAGCAGCTTAATGGGACAGGGCTACGAGCAGTACTTC. The J gene is TRBJ2-7, the V gene TRBV5-4; 9 nucleotides agree with TRBD1. The J segment lost 3 bases and the V segment lost 2 bases, leaving 3 bases of the junction unmatched. The CDR3 contains 14 residues. The germline V gene encodes CDR1 SGHNT and CDR2 YYREEE (reference sequence). Full variable domain (remainder filled in from reference TRBV5-4 and TRBJ2-7): ETGVTQSPTHLIKTRGQQVTLRCSSQSGHNTVSWYQQALGQGPQFIFQYYREEENGRGNFPPRFSGLQFPNYSSELNVNALELDDSALYLCASSLMGQGYEQYFGPGTRLTVT.

The gene calls are TRBV14 and TRBJ2-3; weak D call: TRBD2 (5 bases). CDR1 is SGHDN and CDR2 is FVKESK in the germline V gene. This CDR3 comprises 17 residues. Trimming shortened V by 3 bases and J by 0 bases, and 16 bases separated the two germline ends. CDR3 nucleotides: TGTGCCAGCAGCCATAGCCATACTAGACCAAGCACAGATACGCAGTATTTT. It specifies CASSHSHTRPSTDTQYF.

The chain employs TRBV7-9 and TRBJ1-1; 7 nucleotides align to TRBD1. V shed 3 bases and J 1 base; nucleotides not matched to a gene: 2. The CDR3 runs to 14 residues. Germline lookup yields CDR1 SEHNR and CDR2 FQNEAQ (reference sequence). CDR3 sequence: CASSLGTENTEAFF. CDR3 coding DNA: TGTGCCAGCAGCTTGGGGACAGAGAACACTGAAGCTTTCTTT. Full variable domain (outside the CDR3, taken from reference TRBV7-9 and TRBJ1-1): DTGVSQNPRHKITKRGQNVTFRCDPISEHNRLYWYRQTLGQGPEFLTYFQNEAQLEKSRLLSDRFSAERPKGSFSTLEIQRTEQGDSAMYLCASSLGTENTEAFFGQGTRLTVV.

This chain joins TRBV7-3 and TRBJ2-5, with 13 nucleotides matching TRBD2. Germline lookup yields CDR1 SGHTA and CDR2 FQGTGA. The CDR3 consists of 17 residues. V shed 2 bases, J shed 1 base, and the junction held 4 bases outside the gene matches. DNA of the CDR3: TGTGCCAGCAGCTTAGGACTAGCGGGGGCCTTCCAAGAGACCCAGTACTTC. It is translated as CASSLGLAGAFQETQYF.

The V gene is TRBV5-1, the J gene TRBJ1-1; 8 nucleotides line up with TRBD1. Germline V CDR1 and CDR2: SGHRS, YFSETQ. This CDR3 comprises 15 residues. V trimming: 2 bases; J trimming: 3 bases; junction bases outside the gene matches: 6. The CDR3 reads CASSFGQGGDTEAFF. The CDR3 coding sequence is TGCGCCAGCAGCTTCGGACAGGGAGGCGACACTGAAGCTTTCTTT.

The chain carries TRBV6-6 and TRBJ1-1; D not certain. CDR3 length equals 11 residues. The germline CDR1 and CDR2 sequences are MNHNY and SVGAGI (reference sequence). V lost 7 bases and J 5 bases, leaving 8 bases between the germline ends. CDR3 bases: TGTGCCAGCAATGAGAGGACTGAAGCTTTCTTT. Translated, it gives CASNERTEAFF.

The chain carries TRBV7-8 and TRBJ1-6; weak D call: TRBD1 (5 bases). Per the germline V gene, CDR1 is SGHVS and CDR2 is FQNEAQ. This CDR3 is 12 amino acids long. V shed 5 bases and J shed 10 bases, with 9 bases lying between them. CDR3 DNA: TGTGCCAGCAGCCCAAGGGGCTCACCCCTCCACTTT. Translating it yields CASSPRGSPLHF.

The chain has TRBV29-1 and TRBJ2-7, with D unresolved. CDR3 size: 12 residues. The V gene lost 3 bases and the J gene lost 5 bases, with 11 bases spanning the gap. Germline loops: CDR1 SQVTM, CDR2 ANQGSEA. The CDR3 reads CSVDAGIHEQYF. CDR3 bases: TGCAGCGTTGACGCAGGTATTCACGAGCAGTACTTC.

CDR3 loop: CASSPEPGTGHQPQHF. The CDR3 nucleotides read TGTGCCAGCAGCCCCGAACCCGGGACAGGGCATCAGCCCCAGCATTTT. The chain is built from TRBV5-4 and TRBJ1-5; 9 nucleotides align to TRBD1. This CDR3 has 16 amino acids. Germline values: CDR1 SGHNT, CDR2 YYREEE (reference sequence). J was trimmed by 5 bases and V by 4 bases; bases with no gene match: 10.

The rearrangement joins TRBV14 to TRBJ1-6; 11 nucleotides line up with TRBD1. Looked up from germline, CDR1 is SGHDN and CDR2 is FVKESK. J gave up 6 bases and V 2 bases, and 6 bases lay outside the gene matches. The CDR3 loop spans 17 amino acids. The CDR3 nucleotides read TGTGCCAGCAGCCAATTGTCGGGACAGGGGGGTAATTCACCCCTCCACTTT. This codes for CASSQLSGQGGNSPLHF.

The table lists this clone with a few counts. This rearrangement joins TRBV10-3 to TRBJ1-3; a weak D match, TRBD1 (5 bases). V dropped 2 bases and J dropped 4 bases, with 15 bases sitting between them. Germline V gene data show CDR1 as ENHRY and CDR2 as SYGVKD. This CDR3 is built from 16 residues. The CDR3 protein is CAISEGASSLGNTIYF. For the CDR3, the DNA is TGTGCCATCAGTGAGGGGGCCAGCTCACTCGGAAACACCATATATTTT.

V is TRBV5-4 and J is TRBJ2-5, with 10 bases identical to TRBD2. After removal of 2 bases from V and 5 bases from J, the junction contained 6 bases not matched to a gene. The CDR3 sequence is 15 residues long. The germline V gene has CDR1 SGHNT and CDR2 YYREEE (reference sequence). CDR3 in amino acids: CASSFVAGGGETQYF. CDR3 nucleotides: TGTGCCAGCAGCTTCGTAGCGGGGGGAGGGGAGACCCAGTACTTC.

The chain has TRBV5-1 and TRBJ1-1; D unclear. This CDR3 contains 13 residues. V lost 3 bases, J lost 0 bases, and 6 bases lay in between. The germline CDR1 and CDR2 sequences are SGHRS and YFSETQ. CDR3 nucleotides: TGCGCCAGCAGCTACACAATGAACACTGAAGCTTTCTTT. It specifies CASSYTMNTEAFF.

J is TRBJ2-5 and V is TRBV6-5, with D perhaps matching TRBD2 (6 bases). V lost 2 bases and J lost 1, with 11 bases in between. This CDR3 region has 15 residues. The germline V gene has CDR1 MNHEY and CDR2 SVGAGI. In nucleotides, the CDR3 is TGTGCCAGCAGTTACGGCGGGGCACTCCAAGAGACCCAGTACTTC. Translating gives CASSYGGALQETQYF.

The chain uses TRBV15 and TRBJ2-3; 9 bases fit TRBD2. Trimming cost V 5 bases and J 2 bases; bases outside gene matches: 5. CDR1 and CDR2 (germline): LNHNV, YYDKDF (reference sequence). The CDR3 contains 15 residues. CDR3 nucleotide sequence: TGTGCCACCAGCGGGGCTAGCGGGGACACAGATACGCAGTATTTT. Translation: CATSGASGDTDTQYF. Combining the CDR3 with reference TRBV15 and TRBJ2-3 gives the whole variable domain DAMVIQNPRYQVTQFGKPVTLSCSQTLNHNVMYWYQQKSSQAPKLLFHYYDKDFNNEADTPDNFQSRRPNTSFCFLDIRSPGLGDTAMYLCATSGASGDTDTQYFGPGTRLTVL.

The chain combines TRBV7-8 with TRBJ2-7; TRBD1 agrees at 7 bases. This CDR3 is built from 14 residues. The germline V gene has CDR1 SGHVS and CDR2 FQNEAQ. Unmatched junction bases numbered 6, after V lost 1 base and J lost 6 bases. CDR3 nucleotide sequence: TGTGCCAGCAGCTTAGAGAGAGGGGGCGGCGAGCAGTACTTC. Its protein is CASSLERGGGEQYF.

The rearrangement links TRBV18 to TRBJ2-7; TRBD2 might be the D (5 bases). Germline V lookup: CDR1 KGHSH, CDR2 LQKENI. The CDR3 spans 12 residues. Between the trimmed V and J ends, which lost 5 bases and 4 bases, there was a span of 9 bases. CDR3 nucleotides: TGTGCCAGCTCATTCGAGGGATACGAGCAGTACTTC. Its translation: CASSFEGYEQYF.

This chain links TRBV6-6 with TRBJ1-5; D remains ambiguous. Trimming removed 2 bases from V and 4 bases from J, with 3 bases in between. This CDR3 region has 12 residues. Per the germline V gene, CDR1 is MNHNY and CDR2 is SVGAGI (reference sequence). The CDR3 sequence is CASSYANQPQHF. As DNA, the CDR3 is TGTGCCAGCAGTTACGCGAATCAGCCCCAGCATTTT.

The chain recombines TRBV5-1 with TRBJ1-5; no clear D. With 4 bases removed from V and 4 bases from J, the gap between germline ends came to 18 bases. Germline V gene sequence: CDR1 SGHRS, CDR2 YFSETQ. The CDR3 runs 16 residues. The CDR3 is CASSQRASKANQPQHF. CDR3 nucleotide sequence: TGCGCCAGCAGCCAGCGGGCCAGTAAGGCAAATCAGCCCCAGCATTTT.

The chain has TRBV27 and TRBJ1-2, with D unresolved. V was trimmed by 4 bases and J by 6 bases, leaving 9 bases between them. This CDR3 is 12 amino acids long. Per germline, CDR1 MNHEY and CDR2 SMNVEV (reference sequence). CDR3 sequence reads: CASSSGLNGYTF. The CDR3, as DNA: TGTGCCAGCAGTTCAGGCCTCAATGGCTACACCTTC.

Details on this clone: Because the CDR3 is missing its conserved closing phenylalanine or tryptophan, this is likely a read error. The V gene is TRBV18, the J gene TRBJ1-4; D perhaps matches TRBD1 (6 bases). This CDR3 is built from 15 residues. V was cut by 1 base and J by 3 bases, with 9 bases left in between. Germline lookup yields CDR1 KGHSH and CDR2 LQKENI. In DNA, the CDR3 is TGTGCCAGCTCACCACGGACAGATTCTAATGAAAAACTGTTTTTG. As protein: CASSPRTDSNEKLFL.

This clone was detected only once. The rearrangement links TRBV2 to TRBJ1-6; D not certain. CDR1 and CDR2 (germline): SNHLY, FYNNEI. Trimming removed 6 bases from V and 7 bases from J, with 10 bases in between. The CDR3 spans 13 residues. DNA of the CDR3: TGTGCCAGCAGGGTCTACCCGAATTCACCCCTCCACTTT. Translation: CASRVYPNSPLHF.

The chain combines TRBV27 with TRBJ1-1; tentative D call: TRBD1 (6 bases). CDR3 length: 13 amino acids. The V gene lost 2 bases and the J gene lost 8 bases, with 12 bases spanning the gap. Germline lookup yields CDR1 MNHEY and CDR2 SMNVEV (reference sequence). The DNA of the CDR3 is TGTGCCAGCAGTTTAAACGGACAGCGCGAAGCTTTCTTT. Protein: CASSLNGQREAFF.

This rearrangement joins TRBV4-1 to TRBJ1-1, with 7 bases that match TRBD1. CDR1 is MGHRA, CDR2 YSYEKL, per germline. CDR3 size: 16 residues. J was trimmed by 4 bases and V by 4 bases; bases with no gene match: 12. The CDR3 coding sequence is TGCGCCAGCAGCCCCGTAGGGGGGCACAGGGGCACTGAAGCTTTCTTT. This codes for CASSPVGGHRGTEAFF.

The CDR3 protein is CASSPADRGDEQFF. In DNA, the CDR3 is TGCGCCAGCAGCCCGGCGGACAGGGGGGACGAGCAGTTCTTC. The V and J genes are TRBV5-1 and TRBJ2-7; TRBD1 aligns across 10 bases. TRBJ2-1 explains the end of the DNA better; the J call may be wrong. Germline V CDR1 and CDR2: SGHRS, YFSETQ. CDR3 size: 14 residues.

This chain joins TRBV6-1 and TRBJ1-2, with D possibly matching TRBD1 (5 bases). The V gene's germline CDR1 is MNHNS and CDR2 SASEGT. V lost 6 bases and J lost 8, with 13 bases in between. This CDR3 region has 12 residues. CDR3: CASRGRVIGYTF. CDR3 nucleotide sequence: TGTGCCAGCAGGGGGCGAGTGATCGGCTACACCTTC.